This T cell receptor beta chain was sequenced during a study of CXCR3-negative and CXCR3-positive naive CD8 T cells (dated by TCRdb to the late 2010s). General notes on the study: In total, 120 million to 150 million TRB reads were obtained, which works out to roughly 1.5 +/- 0.3 million reads per library. Diversity and physicochemical repertoire analyses covered some ten donors pooled from two independent experiments. Naive subsets from a handful of donors and memory cells from 3 donors were included in the TRBV-TRBJ cluster analysis.

CDR1 and CDR2 are read off the germline V gene (reference sequence) as DFQATT and SNEGSKA. The CDR3 has 15 amino acids, counting the end cysteine and phenylalanine. There is no recorded DNA. Reads for this sample came from a NextSeq 550. The Human TCR Profiling Kit (MiLaboratory) was used to prepare UMI-labeled 5' RACE TRB cDNA libraries. cDNA synthesis used the entire amount of extracted RNA, and PCR amplification then used the entire amount of cDNA produced. Libraries were prepared in parallel with an identical number of PCR cycles. In the authors' own workflow: With a minimum of two reads required per UMI, MIGEC and MiXCR pulled out about 50,000 +/- 10,000 unique UMI-labeled TRB cDNA molecules from each library. An average of approximately 40,000 +/- 10,000 functional in-frame TRB CDR3 nucleotide clonotypes without stop codons was found per library. Diversity metrics, including normalized Shannon-Wiener and Chao1, were computed in VDJtools after downsampling to 5000 UMI-labeled TRB molecules per sample. For the central five CDR3 residues, VDJtools calculated physicochemical properties weighted by clonotype size, namely interaction energy, strength, volume and Kidera factor 4. TCRdb reprocessed the reads and provides one entry for every CDR3 protein sequence; no DNA is given. TCRdb assigned the V and J calls; the authors' analysis was not used. This sample's table has entries for around 57,000 distinct CDR3 sequences. The top ten clonotypes cover roughly a quarter of the sample.

The study at large found these results: Because surface CD5, which is linked to self-reactivity in mice, was comparable between the naive subsets, TCR interaction strength was also inferred from the physicochemical properties of TRB CDR3s. Because CXCR3 expression was partially decreased after cryopreservation, freshly isolated PBMCs were used for most assays. Within the same donor, TRBV-TRBJ usage looked similar between naive CXCR3-negative and CXCR3-positive cells, but memory cells had distinct patterns. Comparably high repertoire diversity was found in both naive subsets, whereas much lower repertoire diversity was found in memory CD8+ T cells.

A word on this clonotype: It has no known antigen specificity.

For every CD8+ T cell subset, around 300,000 cells were flow-sorted straight into RLT lysis buffer, and each subset was sorted in triplicate. Standard density gradient centrifugation was used to isolate peripheral blood mononuclear cells from buffy coats. Total RNA was extracted from sorted cells using an RNeasy Mini Kit. The source material was memory CD8+ T cells from blood. The sample's cell subset or site label, decoded: conventional CD8+ memory T cells (TMEM), sorted as controls. The receptor was isolated from a human donor in good health. Some clones in this sample may be carry-over from other donors' samples. The sequence is built from TRBV20-1 and TRBJ2-7; the TCRdb D gene call, TRBD1, has no DNA to confirm it. The CDR3 region: CSARDLLGQVYEQYF.